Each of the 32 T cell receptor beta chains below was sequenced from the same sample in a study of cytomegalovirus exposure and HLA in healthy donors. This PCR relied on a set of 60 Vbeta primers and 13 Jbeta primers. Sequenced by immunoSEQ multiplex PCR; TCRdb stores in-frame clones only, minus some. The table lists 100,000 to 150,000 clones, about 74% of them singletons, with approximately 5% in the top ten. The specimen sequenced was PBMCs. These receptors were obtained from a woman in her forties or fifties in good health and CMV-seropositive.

CDR3 bases: TGTGCCAGTAGTCCGAGAGCGCACGGTGCAACTAATGAAAAACTGTTTTTT. Its translation: CASSPRAHGATNEKLFF. The rearrangement uses TRBV19 and TRBJ1-4; D not certain. V was cut by 5 bases and J by 0 bases, with 16 bases left in between. This CDR3 comprises 17 residues. Germline values: CDR1 LNHDA, CDR2 SQIVND (reference sequence).

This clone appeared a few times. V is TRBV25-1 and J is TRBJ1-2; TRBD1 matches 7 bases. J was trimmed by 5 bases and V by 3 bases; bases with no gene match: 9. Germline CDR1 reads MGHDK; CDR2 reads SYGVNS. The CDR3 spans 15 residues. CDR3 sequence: CASSDLDREEYGYTF. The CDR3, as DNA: TGTGCCAGCAGTGACCTCGACAGGGAAGAGTATGGCTACACCTTC.

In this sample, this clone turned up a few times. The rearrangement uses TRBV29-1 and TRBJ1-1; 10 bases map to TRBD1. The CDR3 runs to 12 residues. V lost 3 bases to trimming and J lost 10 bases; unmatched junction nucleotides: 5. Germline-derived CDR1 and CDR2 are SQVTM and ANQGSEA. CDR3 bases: TGCAGCGTTGACCCCGACAGGGGGCGAGCTTTCTTT. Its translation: CSVDPDRGRAFF.

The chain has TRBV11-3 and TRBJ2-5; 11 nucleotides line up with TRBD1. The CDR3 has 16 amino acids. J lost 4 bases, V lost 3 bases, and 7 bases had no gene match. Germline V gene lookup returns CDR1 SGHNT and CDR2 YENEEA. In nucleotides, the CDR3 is TGTGCCAGCAGCTTCGGGAGGACAGGGGGCGCAGAGACCCAGTACTTC. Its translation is CASSFGRTGGAETQYF.

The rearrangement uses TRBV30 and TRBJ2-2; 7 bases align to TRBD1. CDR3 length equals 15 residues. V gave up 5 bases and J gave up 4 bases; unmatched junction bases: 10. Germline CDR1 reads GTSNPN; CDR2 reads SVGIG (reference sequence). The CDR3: CAWDKQGPGTGELFF. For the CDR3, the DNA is TGTGCCTGGGATAAACAGGGGCCGGGCACCGGGGAGCTGTTTTTT.

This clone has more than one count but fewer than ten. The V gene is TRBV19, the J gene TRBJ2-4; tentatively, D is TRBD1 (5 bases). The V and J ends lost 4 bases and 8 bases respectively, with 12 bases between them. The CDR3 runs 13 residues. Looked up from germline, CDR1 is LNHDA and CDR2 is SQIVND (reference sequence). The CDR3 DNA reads TGTGCCAGTAGTAAGGGTGTAGGGGACATTCAGTACTTC. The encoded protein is CASSKGVGDIQYF.

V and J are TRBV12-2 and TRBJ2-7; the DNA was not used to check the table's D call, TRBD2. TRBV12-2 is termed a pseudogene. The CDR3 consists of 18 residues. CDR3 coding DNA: TGTGCAAGTCGCTTAGCGCCGGGACTAGCGGGGGGTCGGAACGAGCAGTACTTC. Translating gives CASRLAPGLAGGRNEQYF.

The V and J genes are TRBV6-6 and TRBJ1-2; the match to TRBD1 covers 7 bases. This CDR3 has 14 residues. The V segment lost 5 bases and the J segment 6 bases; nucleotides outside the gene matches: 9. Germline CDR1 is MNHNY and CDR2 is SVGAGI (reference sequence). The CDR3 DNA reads TGTGCCAGCAGTACCCCGGGACAGATGCATGGCTACACCTTC. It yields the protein CASSTPGQMHGYTF.

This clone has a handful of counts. In nucleotides, the CDR3 is TGTGCCAGCTCCCCTAACCAAGAGACCCAGTACTTC. This codes for CASSPNQETQYF. The chain couples TRBV18 to TRBJ2-5, with D hard to call. Trimming removed 6 bases from V and 0 bases from J, with 5 bases in between. The CDR3 has 12 residues. Germline V CDR1 and CDR2: KGHSH, LQKENI.

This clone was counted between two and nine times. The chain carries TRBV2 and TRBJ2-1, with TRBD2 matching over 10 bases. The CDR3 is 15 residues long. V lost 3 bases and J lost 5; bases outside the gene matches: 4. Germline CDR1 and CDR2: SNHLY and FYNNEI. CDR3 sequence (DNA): TGTGCCAGCAGTGACGGGCTAGCGGGGGACAATGAGCAGTTCTTC. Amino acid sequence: CASSDGLAGDNEQFF. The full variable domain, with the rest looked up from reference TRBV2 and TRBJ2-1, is EPEVTQTPSHQVTQMGQEVILRCVPISNHLYFYWYRQILGQKVEFLVSFYNNEISEKSEIFDDQFSVERPDGSNFTLKIRSTKLEDSAMYFCASSDGLAGDNEQFFGPGTRLTVL.

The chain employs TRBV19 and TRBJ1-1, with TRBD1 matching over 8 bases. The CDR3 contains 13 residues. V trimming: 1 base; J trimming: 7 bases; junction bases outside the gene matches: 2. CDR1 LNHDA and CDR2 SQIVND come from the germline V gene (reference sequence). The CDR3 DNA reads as TGTGCCAGTAGTATAGGGGACAGGAGTGAAGCTTTCTTT. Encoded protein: CASSIGDRSEAFF.

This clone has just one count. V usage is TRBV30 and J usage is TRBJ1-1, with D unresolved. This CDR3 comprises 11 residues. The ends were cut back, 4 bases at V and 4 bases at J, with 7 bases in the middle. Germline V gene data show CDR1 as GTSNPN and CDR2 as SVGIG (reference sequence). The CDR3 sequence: CAWTVSTEAFF. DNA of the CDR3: TGTGCCTGGACGGTAAGCACTGAAGCTTTCTTT.

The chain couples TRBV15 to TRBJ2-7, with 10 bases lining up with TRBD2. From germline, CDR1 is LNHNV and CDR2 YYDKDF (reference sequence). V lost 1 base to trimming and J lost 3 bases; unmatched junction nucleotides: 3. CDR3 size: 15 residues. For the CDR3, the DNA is TGTGCCACCAGCAGAGGGACTAGCGGTAACTACGAGCAGTACTTC. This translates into CATSRGTSGNYEQYF.

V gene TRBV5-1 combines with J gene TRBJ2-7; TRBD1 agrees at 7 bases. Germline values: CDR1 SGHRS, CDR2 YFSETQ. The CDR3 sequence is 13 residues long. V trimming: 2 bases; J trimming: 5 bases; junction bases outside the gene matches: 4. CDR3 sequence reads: CASSFSDRNEQYF. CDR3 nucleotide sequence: TGCGCCAGCAGCTTCTCGGACAGGAACGAGCAGTACTTC.

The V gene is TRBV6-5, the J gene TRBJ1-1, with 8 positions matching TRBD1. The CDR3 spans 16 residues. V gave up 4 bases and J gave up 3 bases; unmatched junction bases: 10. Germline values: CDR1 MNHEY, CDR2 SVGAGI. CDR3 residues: CASSFRTGSGDTEAFF. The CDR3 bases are TGTGCCAGCAGTTTCCGGACAGGGTCGGGGGACACTGAAGCTTTCTTT.

CDR3 coding DNA: TGCGCCAGCAGCCCGGAGGGGTACGAAGGCTCTGGAAACACCATATATTTT. Protein product: CASSPEGYEGSGNTIYF. The genes are TRBV5-1 and TRBJ1-3, with D maybe TRBD1 (5 bases). Germline CDR1 reads SGHRS; CDR2 reads YFSETQ. Trimming took 4 bases from V and 0 from J, leaving 17 bases between them. This CDR3 is 17 amino acids long. Combining the CDR3 with reference TRBV5-1 and TRBJ1-3 gives the whole variable domain KAGVTQTPRYLIKTRGQQVTLSCSPISGHRSVSWYQQTPGQGLQFLFEYFSETQRNKGNFPGRFSGRQFSNSRSEMNVSTLELGDSALYLCASSPEGYEGSGNTIYFGEGSWLTVV.

The CDR3 is CASNTDGMNTEAFF. For the CDR3, the DNA is TGTGCCAGCAACACAGACGGAATGAACACTGAAGCTTTCTTT. V is TRBV6-5 and J is TRBJ1-1; D not certain. CDR3 length equals 14 residues. Germline V gives CDR1 MNHEY, CDR2 SVGAGI. V was shortened by 7 bases and J by 0 bases, with 12 bases between the two germline ends.

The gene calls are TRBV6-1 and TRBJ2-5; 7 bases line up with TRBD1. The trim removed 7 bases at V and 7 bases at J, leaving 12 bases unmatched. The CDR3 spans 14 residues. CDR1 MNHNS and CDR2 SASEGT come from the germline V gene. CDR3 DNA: TGTGCCAGCATCGGTACAGGGGCTCGGTGGACCCAGTACTTC. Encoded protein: CASIGTGARWTQYF.

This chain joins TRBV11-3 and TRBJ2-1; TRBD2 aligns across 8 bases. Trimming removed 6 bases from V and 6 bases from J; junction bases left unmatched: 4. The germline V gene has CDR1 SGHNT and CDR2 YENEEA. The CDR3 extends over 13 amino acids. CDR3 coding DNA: TGTGCCAGCAGTCGGCGGGGGGCCAATGAGCAGTTCTTC. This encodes CASSRRGANEQFF.

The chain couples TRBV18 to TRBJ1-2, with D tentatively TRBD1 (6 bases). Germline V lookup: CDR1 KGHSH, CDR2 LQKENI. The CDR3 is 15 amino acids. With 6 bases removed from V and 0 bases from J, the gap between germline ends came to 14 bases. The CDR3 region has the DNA TGTGCCAGCTCCATGGACAGTCCGCCTAACTATGGCTACACCTTC. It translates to CASSMDSPPNYGYTF.

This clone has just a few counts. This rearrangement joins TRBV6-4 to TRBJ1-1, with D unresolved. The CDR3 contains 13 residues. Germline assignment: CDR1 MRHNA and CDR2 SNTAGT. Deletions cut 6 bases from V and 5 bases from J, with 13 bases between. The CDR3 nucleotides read TGTGCCAGCAGCGCCTCCGGAGGAACTGAAGCTTTCTTT. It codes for CASSASGGTEAFF.

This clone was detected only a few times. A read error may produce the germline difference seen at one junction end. The CDR3: CASSLFWQGLDKLFF. The CDR3 region has the DNA TGTGCCAGCAGCTTATTCTGGCAGGGGCTGGATAAACTGTTTTTT. This chain links TRBV27 with TRBJ1-4; possibly TRBD1 for D (6 bases). Germline values: CDR1 MNHEY, CDR2 SMNVEV (reference sequence). This CDR3 is built from 15 residues.

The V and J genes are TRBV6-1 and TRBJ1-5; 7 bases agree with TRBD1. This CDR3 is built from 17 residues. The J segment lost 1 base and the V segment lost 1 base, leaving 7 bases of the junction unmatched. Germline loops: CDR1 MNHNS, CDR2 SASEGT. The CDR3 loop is CASSEGPRGESNQPQHF. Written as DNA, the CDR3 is TGTGCCAGCAGTGAAGGCCCCAGGGGGGAAAGCAATCAGCCCCAGCATTTT.

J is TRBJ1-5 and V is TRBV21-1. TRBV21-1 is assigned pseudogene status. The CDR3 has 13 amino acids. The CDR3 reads CASLSLSNQPQHF. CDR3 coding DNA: TGTGCCAGCTTAAGCCTTAGCAATCAGCCCCAGCATTTT.

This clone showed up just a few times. CDR3 residues: CASSSVGQGEDEQFF. CDR3 sequence (DNA): TGCGCCAGCAGCTCCGTCGGACAGGGGGAGGATGAGCAGTTCTTC. The rearrangement uses TRBV5-1 and TRBJ2-1; 10 nucleotides line up with TRBD1. The CDR3 is made up of 15 amino acids. Trimming took 3 bases from V and 8 from J; bases not matched to a gene: 8. Germline values: CDR1 SGHRS, CDR2 YFSETQ.

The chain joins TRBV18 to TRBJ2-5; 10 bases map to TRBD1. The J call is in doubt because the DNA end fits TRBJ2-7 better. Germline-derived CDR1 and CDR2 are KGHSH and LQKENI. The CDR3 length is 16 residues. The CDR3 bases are TGTGCCAGCTCACCAACGGTAGGGGACAGGGGCTACGAGCAGTACTTC. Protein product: CASSPTVGDRGYEQYF.

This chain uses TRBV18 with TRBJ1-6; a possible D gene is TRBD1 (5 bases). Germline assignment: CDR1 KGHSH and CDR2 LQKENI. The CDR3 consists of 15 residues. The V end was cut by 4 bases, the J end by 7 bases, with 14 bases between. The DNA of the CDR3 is TGTGCCAGCTCACGGGGCAGCCTACCAAATTCACCCCTCCACTTT. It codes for CASSRGSLPNSPLHF.

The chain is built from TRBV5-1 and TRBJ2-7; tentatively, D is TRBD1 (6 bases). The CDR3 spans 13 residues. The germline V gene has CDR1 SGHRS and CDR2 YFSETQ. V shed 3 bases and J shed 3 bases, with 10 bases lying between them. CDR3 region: CASSSGHNYEQYF. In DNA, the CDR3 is TGCGCCAGCAGCTCGGGACACAACTACGAGCAGTACTTC.

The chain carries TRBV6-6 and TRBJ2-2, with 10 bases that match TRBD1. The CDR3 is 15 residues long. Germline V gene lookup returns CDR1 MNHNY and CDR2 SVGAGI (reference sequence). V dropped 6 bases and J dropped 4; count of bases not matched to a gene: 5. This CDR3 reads CASSRWTGGTGELFF. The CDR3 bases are TGTGCCAGCAGCCGGTGGACAGGGGGCACCGGGGAGCTGTTTTTT.

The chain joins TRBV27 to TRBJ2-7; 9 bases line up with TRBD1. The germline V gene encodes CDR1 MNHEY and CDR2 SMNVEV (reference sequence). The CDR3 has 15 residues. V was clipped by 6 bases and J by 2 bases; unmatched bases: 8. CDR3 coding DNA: TGTGCCAGCAGCCCCGGGACAGGGAAGGCCTACGAGCAGTACTTC. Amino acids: CASSPGTGKAYEQYF.

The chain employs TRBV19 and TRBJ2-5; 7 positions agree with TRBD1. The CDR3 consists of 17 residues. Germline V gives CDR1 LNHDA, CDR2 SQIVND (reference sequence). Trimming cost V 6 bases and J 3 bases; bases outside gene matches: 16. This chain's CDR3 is CASRETTRTGSEETQYF. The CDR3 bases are TGTGCCAGTAGGGAAACAACCAGGACAGGTTCCGAAGAGACCCAGTACTTC.

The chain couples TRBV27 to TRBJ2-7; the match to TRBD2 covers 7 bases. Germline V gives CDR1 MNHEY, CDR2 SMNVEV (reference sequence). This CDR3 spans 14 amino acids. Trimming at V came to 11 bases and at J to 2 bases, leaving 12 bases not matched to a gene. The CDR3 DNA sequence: TGTGCCGTCGCGGGGATGGCGGGGGCCTACGAGCAGTACTTC. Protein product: CAVAGMAGAYEQYF.